Listed below are T cell receptor beta chains from one sample, sequenced in a study of T-cell memory formation after mild COVID-19. TCRdb reprocessed the 5' RACE reads with MiXCR, giving one entry per CDR3 protein. This sample has hundreds of thousands of distinct CDR3 sequences, with roughly 8.2% found just once. The sequencing sample was made of PBMCs or a T cell subset sorted from them (not recorded which). The receptors were gathered from a man between 18 and 29 years old who had mild COVID-19 (a few samples of this study predate the infection). Cell type and time point are not known. The CDR3 runs from the conserved cysteine through the conserved F or W. D genes are given only for firm matches.

j_gene,v_gene,d_gene,CDR3aa
TRBJ1-1,TRBV18,TRBD1,CASSPPTGTNGAFF
TRBJ2-5,TRBV7-9,-,CASSPPVETQYF
TRBJ2-3,TRBV12-3/TRBV12-4,-,CASSSSAGEADTQYF
TRBJ1-1,TRBV5-1,TRBD1,CASSRGQTESSGAEAFF
TRBJ1-1,TRBV18,TRBD1,CASSSQTGTETEAFF
TRBJ2-1,TRBV4-1,-,CASSLREGTDFSYNEQFF
TRBJ2-7,TRBV12-3/TRBV12-4,-,CASSPTSGGGYF
TRBJ2-5,TRBV7-3,-,CASSPGAQETQYF
TRBJ1-1,TRBV20-1,-,CSARGGVEAFF
TRBJ2-7,TRBV4-1,-,CASSQDSSHGEQYF
TRBJ1-5,TRBV5-5,-,CASSLALTQPQHF
TRBJ1-3,TRBV7-9,-,CASSLQATASGNTIYF
TRBJ1-1,TRBV4-1,-,CASSQDPGGNREAFF
TRBJ1-2,TRBV28,TRBD1,CASSPDRGRGYTF
TRBJ2-1,TRBV4-1,TRBD1,CASRNEGGELFYEQFF
TRBJ1-5,TRBV12-3/TRBV12-4,-,CASSLLYSNQPQHF
TRBJ2-6,TRBV10-3,-,CAISVQAAGANVLTF
TRBJ2-5,TRBV4-3,-,CASSQEPTGTQETQYF
TRBJ1-5,TRBV7-2,-,CASSANGAVTNQPQHF
TRBJ1-1,TRBV20-1,-,CSARDLMRAEAFF
TRBJ2-3,TRBV7-2,TRBD2,CASSLPVGGGRGTDTQYF
TRBJ2-1,TRBV2,TRBD2,CASSATSGSWNEQFF
TRBJ2-5,TRBV5-1,-,CASSSRGIQETQYF
TRBJ2-2,TRBV5-1,TRBD2,CASSPGLAGSGELFF
TRBJ1-3,TRBV12-3/TRBV12-4,-,CASSLARGNTIYF
TRBJ1-1,TRBV5-5,-,CASSWAAGVNTEAFF
TRBJ2-1,TRBV12-3/TRBV12-4,TRBD2,CASRFQRGLEGEQFF
TRBJ2-1,TRBV18,-,CASSPIGAQSEQFF
TRBJ2-1,TRBV4-3,TRBD2,CASSQLSTSGGMNEQFF
TRBJ2-3,TRBV12-3/TRBV12-4,-,CASSLSDGGTDTQYF
TRBJ1-5,TRBV6-2/TRBV6-3,-,CASSYSWGDQPQHF
TRBJ1-2,TRBV24-1,TRBD1,CATSDSAAGQGIYGYTF
TRBJ1-1,TRBV11-2,-,CASREQGFTEAFF
TRBJ2-2,TRBV12-3/TRBV12-4,-,CASSLGSRELFF
TRBJ2-5,TRBV7-9,-,CASSPGLRMEQETQYF
TRBJ2-4,TRBV5-5,TRBD1,CASSFRTGLAKNIQYF
TRBJ1-2,TRBV14,-,CASSQHSNYGYTF
TRBJ2-2,TRBV5-5,-,CASTLQHPGTGELFF
TRBJ2-5,TRBV7-2,TRBD2,CASSQGVAGWIKTQYF
TRBJ2-7,TRBV12-3/TRBV12-4,-,CASSLLSYEQYF
TRBJ1-1,TRBV7-9,-,CASSLAGGGEAFF
TRBJ1-4,TRBV7-2,TRBD1,CASSLRGLGTGLGKLFF
TRBJ2-6,TRBV12-3/TRBV12-4,-,CASSFRRRLNLNSGANVLTF
TRBJ1-5,TRBV12-3/TRBV12-4,TRBD1,CASSGGDRGSINQPQHF
TRBJ1-2,TRBV7-2,TRBD1,CASSLVGTVPSGNYGYTF
TRBJ2-2,TRBV5-1,TRBD2,CASSLGLAVAGELFF